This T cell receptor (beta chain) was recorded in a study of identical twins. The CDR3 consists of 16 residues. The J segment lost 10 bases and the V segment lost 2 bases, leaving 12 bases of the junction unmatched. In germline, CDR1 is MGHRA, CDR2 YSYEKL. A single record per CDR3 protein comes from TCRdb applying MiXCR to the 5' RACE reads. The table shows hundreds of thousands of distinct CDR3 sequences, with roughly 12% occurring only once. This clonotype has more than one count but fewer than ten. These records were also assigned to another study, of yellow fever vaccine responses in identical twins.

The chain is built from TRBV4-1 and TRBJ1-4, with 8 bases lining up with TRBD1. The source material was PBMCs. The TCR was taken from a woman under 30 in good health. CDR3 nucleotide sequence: TGCGCCAGCAGCCAACCATTCCAGGGGGCGGAAGGAAAACTGTTTTTT. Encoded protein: CASSQPFQGAEGKLFF.